Listed here is a single T cell receptor (beta chain). Its specificity is unknown. These data belong to a study of shared clonotypes between healthy human individuals. Across the whole study: Each donor's CD8 memory used one plate, CD8 naive two, each CD4 subset three.

CD45RO negativity and positive selection for CCR7 defined naive CD8 cells, a population that excluded terminally differentiated effector memory CD45RA+ cells. Study conclusions and caveats: Generally, naive subsets (rather than memory subsets) showed larger estimated richness. The study found roughly 5% of naive CD4 clonotypes shared across a few donors.

Profiling relied on immunoSEQ multiplex PCR, and the TCRdb table lists in-frame clones only, not all of them. The data contain about 2 million clones, about 95% of them singletons. The sample taken for sequencing was naive CD8+ T cells sorted from blood. The TCR comes from a man younger than 30 in good health.

CDR3 residues: CASRLAESYEQYF. As DNA, the CDR3 is TGTGCCAGCAGACTAGCGGAGTCCTACGAGCAGTACTTC. The V and J genes are TRBV2 and TRBJ2-7; TRBD2 agrees at 8 bases. Germline CDR1 reads SNHLY; CDR2 reads FYNNEI. Germline trimming cut 6 bases from V and 1 base from J; bases unmatched to any gene: 2. The CDR3 is 13 residues long.